One and the same sample provided the 20 T cell receptor beta chains below, sequenced in a study of T cells in Graves' hyperthyroidism and ophthalmopathy. RNA transcripts served as the template for amplifying TCR beta CDR3 regions. Using the HTBI primer set, a first-round RT-PCR was run on the TCR CDR3. MiXCR was run by TCRdb on the multiplex PCR reads, yielding one entry per CDR3 protein. The sample includes around 400,000 distinct CDR3 sequences, roughly 13% of them seen just once. Sequences were obtained from blood. The origin of the receptors is a woman between 18 and 29 years old with Graves' hyperthyroidism.

This clonotype came up many times. The chain uses TRBV12-3 or TRBV12-4 and TRBJ1-1; no reliable D call. This CDR3 is built from 14 residues. Trimming pared 2 bases from V and 4 bases from J, leaving 11 bases between. The CDR3 DNA follows: TGTGCCAGCAGTTTAAGCGGAGGGAGCACTGAAGCTTTCTTT. Protein sequence: CASSLSGGSTEAFF.

This clonotype came up a few times. The chain carries TRBV20-1 and TRBJ2-7; the match to TRBD2 covers 8 bases. Germline V gene lookup returns CDR1 DFQATT and CDR2 SNEGSKA (reference sequence). V lost 7 bases, J lost 0 bases, and 8 bases stayed unmatched. This CDR3 spans 14 amino acids. The CDR3 region is CSVRGGGTSYEQYF. The CDR3 DNA sequence: TGCAGTGTACGGGGGGGGGGGACCTCCTACGAGCAGTACTTC.

This clonotype was picked up a small number of times. Here the CDR3 DNA reads TGCAGTGCTAGAGAGACTAGCGGGAGCCACAATGAGCAGTTCTTC. It translates to CSARETSGSHNEQFF. The V call is TRBV20-1, the J call TRBJ2-1; TRBD2 matches 12 bases. The germline CDR1 and CDR2 sequences are DFQATT and SNEGSKA (reference sequence). The CDR3 contains 15 residues. The J segment lost 5 bases and the V segment lost 0 bases, leaving 2 bases of the junction unmatched.

This clonotype was detected ten times or more. The chain couples TRBV10-3 to TRBJ1-2; a possible D gene is TRBD1 (5 bases). The CDR3 runs 15 residues. With 0 bases removed from V and 5 bases from J, the gap between germline ends came to 13 bases. The germline CDR1 and CDR2 sequences are ENHRY and SYGVKD. CDR3 sequence reads: CAISESVQGPYGYTF. The DNA for the CDR3 is TGTGCCATCAGTGAGTCTGTCCAGGGCCCTTATGGCTACACCTTC.

The table lists this clonotype with many counts. This chain uses TRBV24-1 with TRBJ1-1; the match to TRBD1 covers 7 bases. The germline V gene has CDR1 KGHDR and CDR2 SFDVKD. The CDR3 runs 13 residues. V shed 4 bases, J shed 8 bases, and the junction held 6 bases outside the gene matches. As DNA, the CDR3 is TGTGCCACCAGTGAGGCAGGGGGACTCGAAGCTTTCTTT. Protein product: CATSEAGGLEAFF.

A few counts support this clonotype. V and J are TRBV30 and TRBJ1-6; possible D gene TRBD1, 5 bases. CDR1 and CDR2 (germline): GTSNPN, SVGIG (reference sequence). The CDR3 spans 16 residues. Trimming pared 0 bases from V and 7 bases from J, leaving 16 bases between. The CDR3 protein is CAWSVRGSGRNSPLHF. The CDR3 DNA is TGTGCCTGGAGTGTACGAGGATCAGGGCGGAATTCACCCCTCCACTTT. Filled out from reference TRBV30 and TRBJ1-6, the complete variable domain reads SQTIHQWPATLVQPVGSPLSLECTVEGTSNPNLYWYRQAAGRGLQLLFYSVGIGQISSEVPQNLSASRPQDRQFILSSKKLLLSDSGFYLCAWSVRGSGRNSPLHFGNGTRLTVT.

To note about this clonotype: This may arise from a read error, as a much more abundant clone is one base away. The V call is TRBV24-1, the J call TRBJ2-1; D not resolved. There are 11 residues in the CDR3. Germline CDR1 and CDR2: KGHDR and SFDVKD. The CDR3 here is CATRQFNEQSF. CDR3 DNA sequence: TGTGCCACCAGGCAGTTCAATGAGCAGTCCTTC.

There are a few counts of this clonotype. The gene calls are TRBV20-1 and TRBJ2-7; 9 bases agree with TRBD2. After removal of 5 bases from V and 5 bases from J, the junction contained 10 bases not matched to a gene. In germline, CDR1 is DFQATT, CDR2 SNEGSKA (reference sequence). The CDR3 runs to 14 residues. CDR3 nucleotide sequence: TGCAGTGCTCATCTAGCGGGAACAGGGAACGAGCAGTACTTC. Protein sequence: CSAHLAGTGNEQYF.

In its sample, this clonotype ranks as medium-sized (0.01 to 0.1%). V and J are TRBV7-8 and TRBJ2-7; 7 bases align to TRBD1. Looked up from germline, CDR1 is SGHVS and CDR2 is FQNEAQ. With V trimmed by 3 bases and J by 3 bases, 2 bases remained unmatched. The CDR3 covers 13 residues. The CDR3 DNA sequence: TGTGCCAGCAGCTTCGGGACAGTCTACGAGCAGTACTTC. Amino acid sequence: CASSFGTVYEQYF.

CDR3 residues: CASSAKLAGATDTQYF. CDR3 DNA sequence: TGTGCCAGCAGCGCTAAACTAGCGGGGGCTACAGATACGCAGTATTTT. V is TRBV13 and J is TRBJ2-3; 11 bases align to TRBD2. This CDR3 is built from 16 residues. With V trimmed by 5 bases and J by 3 bases, 7 bases remained unmatched. Germline CDR1 and CDR2: PRHDT and FYEKMQ (reference sequence).

This clonotype has a count of ten or more. This chain uses TRBV12-3 or TRBV12-4 with TRBJ2-7, with 8 nucleotides matching TRBD1. The CDR3 length is 12 residues. The V gene end was trimmed by 6 bases and the J gene end by 5 bases; junction bases not matched to a gene: 3. DNA for the CDR3: TGTGCCAGCAGCGTGGACAGGGACGAGCAGTACTTC. Amino acids: CASSVDRDEQYF.

This clonotype was counted ten times or more. The chain links TRBV20-1 to TRBJ2-7; TRBD1 aligns across 7 bases. After removal of 6 bases from V and 4 bases from J, the junction contained 9 bases not matched to a gene. The CDR3 consists of 13 residues. The germline CDR1 and CDR2 sequences are DFQATT and SNEGSKA (reference sequence). CDR3 sequence: CSANPGTAYEQYF. The CDR3 region has the DNA TGCAGTGCGAACCCCGGGACAGCTTACGAGCAGTACTTC.

Points on this clonotype: One junction end does not reproduce the germline sequence, and a read error may be involved. The V call is TRBV20-1, the J call TRBJ2-2, with D perhaps assigned TRBD1 or TRBD2 (6 bases each). The V gene's germline CDR1 is DFQATT and CDR2 SNEGSKA (reference sequence). The CDR3 consists of 15 residues. This CDR3 reads CSAQSGTQNTGGLFF. The CDR3, as DNA: TGCAGTGCCCAGTCCGGGACACAGAACACCGGGGGGCTGTTTTTT.

V usage is TRBV20-1 and J usage is TRBJ2-2; 8 nucleotides match TRBD2. Germline-derived CDR1 and CDR2 are DFQATT and SNEGSKA (reference sequence). J was trimmed by 4 bases and V by 5 bases; bases with no gene match: 12. This CDR3 has 16 amino acids. The CDR3 here is CSASRSGGAPTGELFF. CDR3 DNA sequence: TGCAGTGCTTCCAGGTCGGGGGGGGCCCCCACCGGGGAGCTGTTTTTT.

This clonotype was counted a few times. The rearrangement joins TRBV7-3 to TRBJ2-2; D unresolved. The CDR3 extends over 14 amino acids. V lost 2 bases, J lost 7 bases, and 11 bases lay in between. Germline V gives CDR1 SGHTA, CDR2 FQGTGA. The CDR3 reads CASSLASEGGELFF. The CDR3 coding sequence is TGTGCCAGCAGCTTAGCCAGCGAAGGCGGGGAGCTGTTTTTT.

The rearrangement links TRBV10-3 to TRBJ1-2; D gene uncertain. This CDR3 has 17 amino acids. Deletions cut 1 base from V and 2 bases from J, with 17 bases between. Germline V lookup: CDR1 ENHRY, CDR2 SYGVKD. The CDR3 DNA is TGTGCCATCAGTGAGTATTGGGCAGGAGAGACAAACTATGGCTACACCTTC. Protein: CAISEYWAGETNYGYTF.

This clonotype showed up many times. The CDR3 loop is CAWSLGTSYPRGNEQFF. The DNA of the CDR3 is TGTGCCTGGAGCCTGGGGACATCATACCCCCGTGGAAATGAGCAGTTCTTC. The chain has TRBV30 and TRBJ2-1, with a tentative D call TRBD1 (6 bases). The V end lost 3 bases, the J end lost 7 bases, and 25 bases lay between the germline ends. The CDR3 contains 17 residues. Germline CDR1 GTSNPN, CDR2 SVGIG (reference sequence).

V and J are TRBV9 and TRBJ2-5, with D perhaps assigned TRBD1 or TRBD2 (5 bases each). Per the germline V gene, CDR1 is SGDLS and CDR2 is YYNGEE. Deletions cut 4 bases from V and 5 bases from J, with 9 bases between. The CDR3 is 12 residues long. CDR3 sequence: CASSPGTETQYF. CDR3 nucleotide sequence: TGTGCCAGCAGCCCGGGGACCGAGACCCAGTACTTC.

A word on this clonotype: This may arise from a read error, as a much more abundant clone is one base away. The chain employs TRBV19 and TRBJ1-1, with D possibly matching TRBD1 (5 bases). Germline lookup yields CDR1 LNHDA and CDR2 SQIVND (reference sequence). CDR3 length: 13 residues. As DNA, the CDR3 is TGTGCCAGTAGTGTGGCAGCGGACACTGGAGCTTTCTTT. Encoded protein: CASSVAADTGAFF.

This clonotype came up a few times. The chain carries TRBV10-3 and TRBJ1-3; the D is unclear. This CDR3 contains 11 residues. CDR1 is ENHRY, CDR2 SYGVKD, per germline. Between the trimmed V and J ends, which lost 6 bases and 11 bases, there was a span of 11 bases. Here the CDR3 DNA reads TGTGCCATCAGCCGAGGTGTGGCCATATATTTT. This codes for CAISRGVAIYF.